Below, 30 T cell receptor beta chains from the same sample are listed, as sequenced in a study of spatial heterogeneity in lung cancer. Study-level findings and limits: Tumor mutation counts were tracked by expanded intratumoral alpha and beta TCR counts.

Time point given: sample taken at primary tumor resection. TCRdb called the 5' RACE reads again in MiXCR, with one record for every CDR3 protein. The repertoire consists of under 7,500 distinct CDR3 sequences, with 14% occurring once and the leading ten covering 7% to 9%. The antigens for these receptors are not known. The specimen was lung tumor tissue, collected at surgery. These receptors all stem from a female donor with early-stage non-small cell lung cancer.

With respect to this clonotype: This beta chain slipped into a library made for alpha chains as a stray read, so its size is not meaningful. The genes are TRBV28 and TRBJ1-2, with TRBD1 matching 7 bases. V gave up 1 base and J gave up 4 bases; unmatched junction bases: 6. This CDR3 is 15 amino acids long. Looked up from germline, CDR1 is MDHEN and CDR2 is SYDVKM. In DNA form, the CDR3 reads TGTGCCAGCAGTTTATTGGCAGGGGGGAGCTATGGCTACACCTTC. As protein: CASSLLAGGSYGYTF.

This clonotype has ten or more counts. This beta chain is a stray sequence in a library constructed for alpha chains; its clone size is not meaningful. The chain links TRBV7-8 to TRBJ2-1; D not certain. V dropped 4 bases and J dropped 6 bases, with 7 bases sitting between them. The CDR3 consists of 12 residues. Per germline, CDR1 SGHVS and CDR2 FQNEAQ. The CDR3 is CASSSSANEQFF. The DNA for the CDR3 is TGTGCCAGCAGCTCCTCGGCCAATGAGCAGTTCTTC. The full variable domain, rest sourced from reference TRBV7-8 and TRBJ2-1, is GAGVSQSPRYKVAKRGQDVALRCDPISGHVSLFWYQQALGQGPEFLTYFQNEAQLDKSGLPSDRFFAERPEGSVSTLKIQRTQQEDSAVYLCASSSSANEQFFGPGTRLTVL.

This clonotype is classed as medium-sized (0.01 to 0.1%). As an off-target read in a library built for alpha chains, this beta chain has a frequency of little significance. The J gene is TRBJ1-1, the V gene TRBV7-9; D perhaps matches TRBD1 (5 bases). CDR1 is SEHNR and CDR2 is FQNEAQ in the germline V gene (reference sequence). The CDR3 is 15 residues long. V lost 6 bases and J 3 bases, leaving 17 bases between the germline ends. The CDR3 protein is CASSLHGGGDTEAFF. The CDR3 nucleotides read TGTGCCAGCAGTCTTCACGGGGGAGGAGACACTGAAGCTTTCTTT.

This clonotype was detected ten times or more. This beta chain was picked up by a library intended for alpha chains and is off target, so its count carries little meaning. This CDR3 is CASILAGSPIEQFF. In nucleotides, the CDR3 is TGTGCCAGCATTCTAGCGGGGAGCCCGATTGAGCAGTTCTTC. This rearrangement joins TRBV12-3 or TRBV12-4 to TRBJ2-1; 9 nucleotides line up with TRBD2. Unmatched junction bases numbered 10, after V lost 7 bases and J lost 9 bases. The CDR3 extends over 14 amino acids.

This clonotype appeared many times. Since the library was made to target alpha chains, this beta chain is a stray read and its abundance is not meaningful. CDR3 in amino acids: CASSQGGRDEQFF. The CDR3, as DNA: TGTGCCAGCAGCCAAGGGGGGCGAGATGAGCAGTTCTTC. The V and J genes are TRBV14 and TRBJ2-1; D is possibly TRBD1 (6 bases). The ends were cut back, 1 base at V and 8 bases at J, with 9 bases in the middle. This CDR3 has 13 residues. Germline-derived CDR1 and CDR2 are SGHDN and FVKESK.

Note on this clonotype: Because the library targeted alpha chains, this beta chain is an off-target read whose size means little. The chain joins TRBV7-2 to TRBJ2-3; tentatively, D is TRBD1 or TRBD2 (6 bases each). This CDR3 has 16 amino acids. With 2 bases removed from V and 1 base from J, the gap between germline ends came to 13 bases. Germline V gene sequence: CDR1 SGHTA, CDR2 FQGNSA. The CDR3 region is CASSLSRDTRTDTQYF. The CDR3 DNA is TGTGCCAGCAGCTTATCGCGGGACACCCGCACAGATACGCAGTATTTT.

By sample fraction, this clonotype is medium-sized (0.01 to 0.1%). Since it is a stray read in a library aimed at alpha chains, this beta chain has a size that is not meaningful. The rearrangement links TRBV28 to TRBJ2-3, with D possibly being TRBD1 (6 bases). The germline gives CDR1 MDHEN, CDR2 SYDVKM. V shed 10 bases and J shed 0 bases, with 14 bases lying between them. This CDR3 has 14 amino acids. The CDR3 region has the DNA TGTGCCAATTGCTGGGGACAAAGCACAGATACGCAGTATTTT. Amino acids: CANCWGQSTDTQYF.

This clonotype occurred many times. Within a library made for alpha chains, this beta chain is off target, and its count is uninformative. The chain is built from TRBV7-9 and TRBJ2-4, with D tentatively TRBD1 or TRBD2 (6 bases each). The germline V gene encodes CDR1 SEHNR and CDR2 FQNEAQ (reference sequence). V lost 4 bases, J lost 6 bases, and 19 bases lay in between. The CDR3 is 16 residues long. The CDR3 region is CASSSPGAGLRNIQYF. The CDR3 region has the DNA TGTGCCAGCAGCTCGCCAGGGGCGGGGTTGAGAAACATTCAGTACTTC.

Relative to its sample, this clonotype is medium-sized. The library was prepared for alpha chains; this beta chain is a stray read, so its frequency means little. V is TRBV7-9 and J is TRBJ2-1; D gene uncertain. There are 13 residues in the CDR3. Germline loops: CDR1 SEHNR, CDR2 FQNEAQ (reference sequence). V gave up 3 bases and J gave up 7 bases, with 10 bases separating them. The CDR3 spells CASSFPARNEQFF. DNA for the CDR3: TGTGCCAGCAGCTTTCCTGCCCGAAATGAGCAGTTCTTC.

This clonotype occurred many times. Since it is a stray read in a library aimed at alpha chains, this beta chain has a size that is not meaningful. The chain has TRBV12-3 or TRBV12-4 and TRBJ2-7; TRBD2 aligns across 12 bases. The ends lost 5 bases at V and 3 bases at J; junction bases unmatched: 2. The CDR3 has 14 amino acids. The CDR3 is CASSRLAGDYEQYF. The CDR3 nucleotides are TGTGCCAGCAGTAGACTAGCGGGGGACTACGAGCAGTACTTC.

This clonotype was recorded at least ten times. As an off-target read in a library built for alpha chains, this beta chain has a frequency of little significance. This chain uses TRBV4-1 with TRBJ1-1; D is unresolved. This CDR3 spans 16 amino acids. CDR1 and CDR2 from the germline V gene are MGHRA and YSYEKL. Trimming removed 0 bases from V and 0 bases from J, with 11 bases in between. The CDR3 spells CASSQDSVRVNTEAFF. CDR3 coding DNA: TGCGCCAGCAGCCAAGATTCAGTTCGGGTGAACACTGAAGCTTTCTTT.

This clonotype showed up many times. This beta chain is a stray sequence in a library constructed for alpha chains; its clone size is not meaningful. The chain carries TRBV7-2 and TRBJ2-3, with 7 nucleotides matching TRBD1. With 2 bases clipped from V and 3 bases from J, the junction kept 2 bases outside the gene matches. The CDR3 runs 14 residues. Per the germline V gene, CDR1 is SGHTA and CDR2 is FQGNSA. The CDR3 reads CASSLTTGTDTQYF. As DNA, the CDR3 is TGTGCCAGCAGCTTAACGACAGGGACAGATACGCAGTATTTT.

This clonotype has ten or more counts. This beta chain slipped into a library made for alpha chains as a stray read, so its size is not meaningful. The chain joins TRBV12-3 or TRBV12-4 to TRBJ2-1, with D possibly matching TRBD1 (6 bases). The CDR3 sequence is 14 residues long. V shed 3 bases and J shed 6 bases, with 12 bases lying between them. CDR3 amino acids: CASSFMGAGNEQFF. As DNA, the CDR3 is TGTGCCAGCAGTTTTATGGGGGCAGGCAATGAGCAGTTCTTC.

Of note for this clonotype: This beta chain is a stray sequence in a library constructed for alpha chains; its clone size is not meaningful. The chain carries TRBV6-5 and TRBJ2-1; 11 bases are shared with TRBD2. CDR3 size: 14 residues. The V gene end was trimmed by 5 bases and the J gene end by 4 bases; junction bases not matched to a gene: 1. Germline V gene sequence: CDR1 MNHEY, CDR2 SVGAGI. This chain's CDR3 is CASSRLAGYNEQFF. DNA of the CDR3: TGTGCCAGCAGTCGACTAGCGGGATACAATGAGCAGTTCTTC.

About this clonotype: This beta chain represents an off-target read in a library built for alpha chains; its size is of limited meaning. This CDR3 reads CASSSFGTENYGYTF. The CDR3 region has the DNA TGTGCCAGCAGTTCCTTCGGGACAGAGAACTATGGCTACACCTTC. The chain employs TRBV28 and TRBJ1-2; TRBD1 matches 7 bases. V lost 4 bases and J lost 2; bases outside the gene matches: 7. Germline CDR1 and CDR2: MDHEN and SYDVKM. This CDR3 spans 15 amino acids.

With regard to this clonotype: As an off-target read in a library built for alpha chains, this beta chain has a frequency of little significance. The gene calls are TRBV6-1 and TRBJ2-3; possibly TRBD1 for D (5 bases). Germline CDR1 MNHNS, CDR2 SASEGT. V lost 7 bases and J 4 bases, leaving 18 bases between the germline ends. The CDR3 sequence is 15 residues long. The CDR3 DNA reads as TGTGCCAGCAATGGAAGGGGTGTCGGGTCAGATACGCAGTATTTT. Translating gives CASNGRGVGSDTQYF.

This clonotype is medium-sized by share. For a library built for alpha chains, this beta chain is a stray read; little rests on its size. The chain recombines TRBV11-2 with TRBJ2-3; a weak D match, TRBD2 (6 bases). The length of the CDR3 is 16 residues. V lost 2 bases to trimming and J lost 7 bases, with 19 bases between them. CDR1 SGHAT and CDR2 FQNNGV come from the germline V gene. In DNA form, the CDR3 reads TGTGCCAGCAGCTTAATCTCGTCCCGACTAGGCTATACGCAGTATTTT. Translated, it gives CASSLISSRLGYTQYF.

This clonotype was seen ten or more times. The junction and the germline gene differ at one end; a read error may be behind it. Because the library targeted alpha chains, this beta chain is an off-target read whose size means little. The chain carries TRBV6-5 and TRBJ2-7, with a tentative D call TRBD1 (5 bases). Per the germline V gene, CDR1 is MNHEY and CDR2 is SVGAGI. CDR3 length: 13 amino acids. CDR3 DNA sequence: TGTGCCAGCAGTTACTCGATCAGTGGACAACTCAACTTC. Its protein product is CASSYSISGQLNF.

This clonotype was detected ten times or more. Being off target in a library aimed at alpha chains, this beta chain has a size of little meaning. This chain connects TRBV7-2 to TRBJ1-5; 8 positions match TRBD1. With 3 bases clipped from V and 7 bases from J, the junction kept 5 bases outside the gene matches. Germline CDR1 and CDR2: SGHTA and FQGNSA. This CDR3 is built from 14 residues. CDR3 in amino acids: CASSLKTGAQPQHF. Written as DNA, the CDR3 is TGTGCCAGCAGCTTGAAGACAGGGGCCCAGCCCCAGCATTTT.

Sample share makes this clonotype medium-sized. This beta chain is an unintended read in a library built for alpha chains; its size means little. The V call is TRBV7-8, the J call TRBJ1-1; D not certain. Deletions cut 5 bases from V and 4 bases from J, with 11 bases between. Germline values: CDR1 SGHVS, CDR2 FQNEAQ. CDR3 length: 13 residues. The CDR3 loop reads CASSPTRITEAFF. DNA for the CDR3: TGTGCCAGCAGCCCCACGCGAATCACTGAAGCTTTCTTT.

Judged by abundance, this clonotype is medium-sized. This beta chain is an off-target read within a library intended for alpha chains, so its frequency means little. The chain carries TRBV7-2 and TRBJ1-2; D is unresolved. The CDR3 has 14 residues. CDR1 and CDR2 (germline): SGHTA, FQGNSA. V was clipped by 2 bases and J by 5 bases, with 12 bases between them. The CDR3 nucleotides read TGTGCCAGCAGCTTAATGAACAGAGAATATGGCTACACCTTC. Translation gives CASSLMNREYGYTF.

This clonotype was picked up many times. This beta chain was picked up by a library intended for alpha chains and is off target, so its count carries little meaning. V and J are TRBV28 and TRBJ1-5; D is unclear. Germline CDR1 reads MDHEN; CDR2 reads SYDVKM. Trimming took 0 bases from V and 0 from J, leaving 6 bases between them. CDR3 length equals 15 residues. The CDR3 nucleotides are TGTGCCAGCAGTTTATGGGGAGATAGCAATCAGCCCCAGCATTTT. This translates into CASSLWGDSNQPQHF.

This clonotype was detected many times. Within a library made for alpha chains, this beta chain is off target, and its count is uninformative. This chain connects TRBV4-1 to TRBJ1-6; D remains unclear. The germline CDR1 and CDR2 sequences are MGHRA and YSYEKL. Between the trimmed V and J ends, which lost 1 base and 12 bases, there was a span of 10 bases. The CDR3 covers 13 residues. CDR3 protein: CASSQVGQQPLHF. The CDR3 DNA is TGCGCCAGCAGCCAAGTCGGGCAACAACCCCTCCACTTT.

A word on this clonotype: Found in a library prepared for alpha chains, this beta chain is an off-target read, and its abundance has little meaning. The rearrangement joins TRBV6-5 to TRBJ2-7, with D possibly matching TRBD1 (6 bases). Trimming left V 5 bases short and J 2 bases short, with 13 bases between. From germline, CDR1 is MNHEY and CDR2 SVGAGI. CDR3 size: 14 residues. This CDR3 is CASSPGTHTYEQYF. The CDR3 DNA reads as TGTGCCAGCAGTCCCGGGACACATACCTACGAGCAGTACTTC.

The table lists this clonotype with many counts. For a library built for alpha chains, this beta chain is a stray read; little rests on its size. The chain is built from TRBV6-1 and TRBJ2-2; TRBD1 aligns across 7 bases. Germline-derived CDR1 and CDR2 are MNHNS and SASEGT. This CDR3 region has 14 residues. V was pared by 6 bases and J by 1 base, with 2 bases of the junction left unmatched. DNA for the CDR3: TGTGCCAGCAGAAGACAGGGGAACACCGGGGAGCTGTTTTTT. Translated, it gives CASRRQGNTGELFF.

Ten or more counts support this clonotype. Since it is a stray read in a library aimed at alpha chains, this beta chain has a size that is not meaningful. The genes are TRBV5-1 and TRBJ2-7; TRBD2 matches 13 bases. From germline, CDR1 is SGHRS and CDR2 YFSETQ. The CDR3 sequence is 17 residues long. V lost 4 bases, J lost 3 bases, and 10 bases stayed unmatched. The CDR3 DNA is TGCGCCAGCAGCCAAACTAGCGGGGGGGCCTATCTCTACGAGCAGTACTTC. Its protein is CASSQTSGGAYLYEQYF.

This clonotype was found many times. A library made for alpha chains picked up this beta chain off target, so its size means little. The chain employs TRBV29-1 and TRBJ2-7, with D perhaps TRBD1 or TRBD2 (5 bases each). The ends were cut back, 1 base at V and 2 bases at J, with 12 bases in the middle. Looked up from germline, CDR1 is SQVTM and CDR2 is ANQGSEA. There are 14 residues in the CDR3. This CDR3 is CSVEGGSGTYEQYF. For the CDR3, the DNA is TGCAGCGTTGAAGGAGGGTCAGGGACCTACGAGCAGTACTTC.

This clonotype has at least ten counts. Little can be read into the size of this beta chain, an off-target read in a library designed for alpha chains. This sequence joins TRBV3-1 and TRBJ1-2; a possible D gene is TRBD1 (5 bases). The CDR3 covers 15 residues. Deletions cut 4 bases from V and 4 bases from J, with 16 bases between. Germline V gene lookup returns CDR1 LGHDT and CDR2 YNNKEL (reference sequence). CDR3 coding DNA: TGTGCCAGCAGCCCCCGGGGCGGCCTATCCTATGGCTACACCTTC. Translated, it gives CASSPRGGLSYGYTF.

This clonotype is judged medium-sized. This beta chain was picked up by a library intended for alpha chains and is off target, so its count carries little meaning. The gene calls are TRBV7-2 and TRBJ2-7; TRBD1 might be the D (5 bases). CDR1 is SGHTA, CDR2 FQGNSA, per germline. V lost 3 bases, J lost 3 bases, and 6 bases lay in between. This CDR3 is built from 12 residues. The CDR3 protein is CASSLQGYEQYF. The CDR3 bases are TGTGCCAGCAGCTTGCAGGGCTACGAGCAGTACTTC.

Within the sample, this clonotype is medium-sized. In a library made to pick up alpha chains, this beta chain is a stray read with a size that means little. The chain links TRBV9 to TRBJ2-3; no definite D call. V shed 7 bases and J shed 6 bases, with 9 bases lying between them. Germline V CDR1 and CDR2: SGDLS, YYNGEE. The CDR3 runs 11 residues. For the CDR3, the DNA is TGTGCCAGCGACCATGGGGATACGCAGTATTTT. It codes for CASDHGDTQYF.